This T cell receptor beta chain is drawn from a study of T cells after yellow fever vaccination. Study findings and constraints: Boosting was followed by the reappearance of most primary-vaccination clones (96% CD4, more than 70% CD8). Only a small proportion of the clonotypes turned up in both the CD4 and the CD8 compartments, likely arising from convergent recombination. The secondary T-cell response peaked on day 5, not day 15, but was weaker.

In regard to this clonotype: Its cognate antigen is unknown.

Template switching with 5'RACE generated the TCR cDNA and added a universal primer site and UMIs. Via MiXCR, TCRdb re-called the 5' RACE reads, giving one row per CDR3 protein. The sample contains 620,000 or so distinct CDR3 sequences, roughly a sixth of which appear only once. J was trimmed by 1 base and V by 8 bases; bases with no gene match: 12. CDR3 size: 17 residues. Germline V gene sequence: CDR1 WSHSY, CDR2 SAAADI. The material sequenced was PBMCs, taken 4 to 6 days after the first yellow fever vaccination. The origin of this receptor is a man aged 18 to 29 who received the YFV17D yellow fever vaccine. The chain uses TRBV10-2 and TRBJ1-5; TRBD1 matches at 9 bases. The CDR3 sequence is CASLGQGRMGSNQPQHF. Here the CDR3 DNA reads TGCGCCAGCCTCGGACAGGGGCGCATGGGGAGCAATCAGCCCCAGCATTTT.